This T cell receptor (beta chain) is from a study of T cells in localized non-small cell lung cancer. Regarding the study as a whole: Heterogeneity is still possible, as just one tumor region was sequenced. The appearance of a median around 57 of the top 100 tumor clones was seen in adjacent lung.

TCRdb keeps only in-frame clones here, not all; method: immunoSEQ multiplex PCR. The sample lists 15,000 to 25,000 clones, around 83% seen once, with 3.5% to 5.5% in the top ten. Remarks on this clone: No antigen is known for it.

The ends lost 7 bases at V and 6 bases at J; junction bases unmatched: 17. Germline assignment: CDR1 SEHNR and CDR2 FQNEAQ (reference sequence). This CDR3 has 17 residues. The sample consisted of peripheral blood, taken before any cancer treatment. The V and J genes are TRBV7-9 and TRBJ2-2, with TRBD2 matching 7 bases. The sequence was obtained from a man aged 35-75 years with stage I lung adenocarcinoma. The CDR3 sequence: CASTRRETLNGAGELFF. The DNA of the CDR3 is TGTGCCAGCACTCGGCGGGAGACTCTGAATGGGGCCGGGGAGCTGTTTTTT.